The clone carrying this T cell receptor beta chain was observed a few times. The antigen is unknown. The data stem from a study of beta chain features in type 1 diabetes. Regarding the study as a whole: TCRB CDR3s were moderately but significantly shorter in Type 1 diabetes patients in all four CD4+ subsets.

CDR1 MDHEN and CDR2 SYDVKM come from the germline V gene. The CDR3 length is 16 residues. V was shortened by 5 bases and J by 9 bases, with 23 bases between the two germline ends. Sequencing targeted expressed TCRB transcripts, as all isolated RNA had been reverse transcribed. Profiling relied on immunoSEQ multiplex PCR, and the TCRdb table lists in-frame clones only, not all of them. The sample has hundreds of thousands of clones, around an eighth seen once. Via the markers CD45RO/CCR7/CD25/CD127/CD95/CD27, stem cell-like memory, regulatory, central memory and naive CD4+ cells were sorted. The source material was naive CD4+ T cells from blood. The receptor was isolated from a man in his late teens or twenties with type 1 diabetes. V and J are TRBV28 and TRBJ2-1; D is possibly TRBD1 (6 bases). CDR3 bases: TGTGCCAGCAGTCCCCCGGGACAAGATATATCGCGTGAGCAGTTCTTC. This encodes CASSPPGQDISREQFF.